This T cell receptor (beta chain) was found in a study of response to subunit inactivated influenza vaccine. This clonotype was detected a few times. One entry per CDR3 protein results from TCRdb running MiXCR on the RT-PCR reads. The sample holds hundreds of thousands of distinct CDR3 sequences, more than 11% seen once. The sequencing here drew on PBMCs from blood, taken around 15 days before vaccination. This receptor was taken from a middle-aged man who received an inactivated influenza vaccine.

For the CDR3, the DNA is TGTGCCATCAGTGAGTCCGGCGGGAGGGAGAGGAATGAGCAGTTCTTC. Amino acids: CAISESGGRERNEQFF. The V gene is TRBV10-3, the J gene TRBJ2-1; 9 bases align to TRBD2. The germline CDR1 and CDR2 sequences are ENHRY and SYGVKD. The V and J ends lost 0 bases and 7 bases, in that order; junction bases with no gene match: 7. CDR3 length: 16 amino acids.